The next 18 T cell receptor beta chains were all read from a single sample in a study of blood T cell repertoires in COVID-19. Generated by immunoSEQ multiplex PCR, the TCRdb table keeps only in-frame clones and is missing some. This table has a few hundred thousand clones, about 85% appearing once. The source material was peripheral blood. The receptor set was obtained from a woman under 30 with acute or convalescent COVID-19.

The chain uses TRBV2 and TRBJ2-5; possible D gene TRBD1, 6 bases. Germline CDR1 SNHLY, CDR2 FYNNEI. V was shortened by 8 bases and J by 5 bases, with 15 bases between the two germline ends. This CDR3 spans 13 amino acids. Here the CDR3 reads CASWEGQSETQYF. CDR3 DNA: TGTGCCAGCTGGGAAGGACAGTCGGAGACCCAGTACTTC.

The chain combines TRBV2 with TRBJ2-6, with D hard to call. CDR3 size: 12 residues. CDR1 is SNHLY, CDR2 FYNNEI, per germline. V dropped 10 bases and J dropped 0 bases, with 4 bases sitting between them. CDR3 region: CATNSGANVLTF. CDR3 DNA: TGTGCCACCAACTCTGGGGCCAACGTCCTGACTTTC.

The chain couples TRBV4-1 to TRBJ2-7; TRBD2 agrees at 12 bases. Germline CDR1 is MGHRA and CDR2 is YSYEKL. The junction had 8 bases not matched to a gene; V was cut back by 3 bases and J by 5 bases. The CDR3 is made up of 16 amino acids. As DNA, the CDR3 is TGCGCCAGCAGCCAGCCCCTAGCGGGGGGGAGGGACGAGCAGTACTTC. Its protein product is CASSQPLAGGRDEQYF.

The chain has TRBV4-2 and TRBJ2-7; 8 bases are shared with TRBD1. The CDR3 loop spans 15 amino acids. The germline CDR1 and CDR2 sequences are LGHNA and YNFKEQ. V lost 1 base, J lost 2 bases, and 4 bases stayed unmatched. The CDR3 nucleotides are TGTGCCAGCAGCCAAGCCGGGACAGGAACCTACGAGCAGTACTTC. Residues: CASSQAGTGTYEQYF.

The rearrangement uses TRBV12-3 or TRBV12-4 and TRBJ1-1; 8 nucleotides line up with TRBD1. Losses at the gene ends were 6 bases for V and 11 bases for J; bases not matched to a gene: 11. This CDR3 contains 13 residues. CDR3 loop: CASSPDRGIFAFF. CDR3 bases: TGTGCCAGCAGCCCCGACAGGGGCATTTTTGCTTTCTTT.

The chain employs TRBV2 and TRBJ1-1, with D perhaps matching TRBD1 (5 bases). Per germline, CDR1 SNHLY and CDR2 FYNNEI. The V gene lost 3 bases and the J gene lost 5 bases, with 13 bases spanning the gap. This CDR3 spans 14 amino acids. The CDR3 region has the DNA TGTGCCAGCAGTGACGCGGGGGGAGGGACTGAAGCTTTCTTT. The encoded protein is CASSDAGGGTEAFF. Complete variable domain (other parts from reference TRBV2 and TRBJ1-1): EPEVTQTPSHQVTQMGQEVILRCVPISNHLYFYWYRQILGQKVEFLVSFYNNEISEKSEIFDDQFSVERPDGSNFTLKIRSTKLEDSAMYFCASSDAGGGTEAFFGQGTRLTVV.

The rearrangement links TRBV9 to TRBJ1-2; D is ambiguous. The CDR3 is 15 amino acids. The germline V gene has CDR1 SGDLS and CDR2 YYNGEE. Trimming stripped 4 bases from V and 1 base from J, with 14 bases between. CDR3 sequence reads: CASSLSSGHNYGYTF. CDR3 in DNA: TGTGCCAGCAGCCTCAGTAGCGGGCATAACTATGGCTACACCTTC.

The chain recombines TRBV19 with TRBJ1-2, with no clear D. This CDR3 contains 14 residues. CDR1 is LNHDA, CDR2 SQIVND, per germline (reference sequence). Between the trimmed V and J ends, which lost 3 bases and 2 bases, there was a span of 10 bases. The CDR3 DNA reads TGTGCCAGTAGTATTTCGACGGGGAACTATGGCTACACCTTC. Amino acids: CASSISTGNYGYTF. The whole variable domain, filled in from reference TRBV19 and TRBJ1-2, reads DGGITQSPKYLFRKEGQNVTLSCEQNLNHDAMYWYRQDPGQGLRLIYYSQIVNDFQKGDIAEGYSVSREKKESFPLTVTSAQKNPTAFYLCASSISTGNYGYTFGSGTRLTVV.

V is TRBV19 and J is TRBJ1-2; a weak D match, TRBD1 (5 bases). The germline V and J ends were trimmed by 7 bases and 3 bases, with 24 bases remaining between them. The CDR3 length is 17 residues. Per germline, CDR1 LNHDA and CDR2 SQIVND (reference sequence). The DNA of the CDR3 is TGTGCCAGTATCTCCGAGGGGCGGGGAAATAAGGACTATGGCTACACCTTC. Translating gives CASISEGRGNKDYGYTF.

For this clone: Additional DNA sequences in this sample encode the identical CDR3. The V and J genes are TRBV5-1 and TRBJ1-1; D ambiguous. The CDR3 extends over 14 amino acids. V lost 0 bases and J lost 1, with 7 bases in between. Germline V lookup: CDR1 SGHRS, CDR2 YFSETQ. In DNA, the CDR3 is TGCGCCAGCAGCTTGGGGACTGGGAACACTGAAGCTTTCTTT. It codes for CASSLGTGNTEAFF. Full variable domain (rest looked up from reference TRBV5-1 and TRBJ1-1): KAGVTQTPRYLIKTRGQQVTLSCSPISGHRSVSWYQQTPGQGLQFLFEYFSETQRNKGNFPGRFSGRQFSNSRSEMNVSTLELGDSALYLCASSLGTGNTEAFFGQGTRLTVV.

The V gene is TRBV7-3, the J gene TRBJ1-1; D perhaps matches TRBD1 (5 bases). Germline values: CDR1 SGHTA, CDR2 FQGTGA. The CDR3 totals 13 residues. Trimming removed 5 bases from V and 8 bases from J, with 15 bases in between. CDR3 DNA: TGTGCCAGCAGCCGATCAGGGATGGAAGAAGCTTTCTTT. Translating it yields CASSRSGMEEAFF.

The chain uses TRBV24-1 and TRBJ2-3, with TRBD2 matching 12 bases. The germline gives CDR1 KGHDR, CDR2 SFDVKD. V was pared by 5 bases and J by 0 bases, with 8 bases of the junction left unmatched. This CDR3 is built from 18 residues. CDR3 nucleotides: TGTGCCACCAGTGCCCTGACTAGCGGGAGTATTAGCACAGATACGCAGTATTTT. The encoded protein is CATSALTSGSISTDTQYF.

The chain couples TRBV27 to TRBJ1-2; tentatively, D is TRBD1 (5 bases). The CDR3 covers 14 residues. Looked up from germline, CDR1 is MNHEY and CDR2 is SMNVEV (reference sequence). Trimming stripped 4 bases from V and 9 bases from J, with 18 bases between. The CDR3 DNA follows: TGTGCCAGCAGTTCCCCCGGGAGGAAGGGGAGCTACACCTTC. Its protein product is CASSSPGRKGSYTF.

The gene calls are TRBV9 and TRBJ1-2, with 7 positions matching TRBD1. The length of the CDR3 is 11 residues. Germline lookup yields CDR1 SGDLS and CDR2 YYNGEE. With 3 bases clipped from V and 9 bases from J, the junction kept 2 bases outside the gene matches. CDR3 sequence reads: CASSAQGSYTF. The CDR3 DNA is TGTGCCAGCAGCGCACAGGGGAGCTACACCTTC.

This sequence joins TRBV2 and TRBJ2-7; 9 positions match TRBD1. The V gene's germline CDR1 is SNHLY and CDR2 FYNNEI. This CDR3 contains 13 residues. V shed 11 bases and J 1 base; nucleotides not matched to a gene: 6. The CDR3, as DNA: TGTGCCGTCCTCGGACAGGGGTCCTACGAGCAGTACTTC. Residues: CAVLGQGSYEQYF.

Only a few counts were recorded for this clone. The chain carries TRBV18 and TRBJ1-1, with TRBD1 identical over 8 bases. The CDR3 sequence is 13 residues long. V trimming: 5 bases; J trimming: 6 bases; junction bases outside the gene matches: 5. Germline V gene data show CDR1 as KGHSH and CDR2 as LQKENI. CDR3 sequence reads: CASSRTGTAEAFF. CDR3 nucleotides: TGTGCCAGCTCAAGGACAGGGACGGCTGAAGCTTTCTTT. The entire variable domain, with the rest obtained from reference TRBV18 and TRBJ1-1, is as follows: NAGVMQNPRHLVRRRGQEARLRCSPMKGHSHVYWYRQLPEEGLKFMVYLQKENIIDESGMPKERFSAEFPKEGPSILRIQQVVRGDSAAYFCASSRTGTAEAFFGQGTRLTVV.

The chain joins TRBV9 to TRBJ2-3; 11 bases agree with TRBD2. The V segment lost 4 bases and the J segment 2 bases; nucleotides outside the gene matches: 6. The CDR3 runs 16 residues. The germline V gene has CDR1 SGDLS and CDR2 YYNGEE. CDR3: CASSSLTSGTTDTQYF. In DNA, the CDR3 is TGTGCCAGCAGCTCCCTGACTAGCGGGACCACAGATACGCAGTATTTT.

The chain uses TRBV18 and TRBJ1-1; 8 bases map to TRBD1. V lost 3 bases, J lost 8 bases, and 5 bases stayed unmatched. The germline CDR1 and CDR2 sequences are KGHSH and LQKENI. The CDR3 extends over 13 amino acids. In DNA, the CDR3 is TGTGCCAGCTCACCTGACAGGGGCGCGGAAGCTTTCTTT. It codes for CASSPDRGAEAFF. Combining the CDR3 with reference TRBV18 and TRBJ1-1 gives the whole variable domain NAGVMQNPRHLVRRRGQEARLRCSPMKGHSHVYWYRQLPEEGLKFMVYLQKENIIDESGMPKERFSAEFPKEGPSILRIQQVVRGDSAAYFCASSPDRGAEAFFGQGTRLTVV.